Each of the 22 T cell receptor beta chains below was sequenced from the same sample in a study of blood T cells in healthy people across ages. A second PCR, run for 7 to 11 cycles, used a sample-barcoded 5' primer plus a J-beta primer mix. TCRdb ran MiXCR on the 5' RACE reads and lists one entry per CDR3 protein. The sample yields 700,000 to 900,000 distinct CDR3 sequences, about 55% seen once. Sequencing was done on a sample of blood. The origin of the receptors is a man at least 80 years old in good health.

J is TRBJ1-6 and V is TRBV5-6, with D maybe TRBD1 (5 bases). The length of the CDR3 is 15 residues. V was clipped by 1 base and J by 7 bases, with 12 bases between them. Germline V gene lookup returns CDR1 SGHDT and CDR2 YYEEEE. CDR3 sequence (DNA): TGTGCCAGCAGCTTGTTCAGTCCAGGGAATTCACCCCTCCACTTT. Protein sequence: CASSLFSPGNSPLHF. The whole variable domain, remainder taken from reference TRBV5-6 and TRBJ1-6, is DAGVTQSPTHLIKTRGQQVTLRCSPKSGHDTVSWYQQALGQGPQFIFQYYEEEERQRGNFPDRFSGHQFPNYSSELNVNALLLGDSALYLCASSLFSPGNSPLHFGNGTRLTVT.

V usage is TRBV11-2 and J usage is TRBJ2-3; tentatively, D is TRBD1 (5 bases). Trimming removed 1 base at V and 14 bases at J, with 16 bases between. The CDR3 length is 13 residues. From germline, CDR1 is SGHAT and CDR2 FQNNGV. CDR3: CASSLGGWQNAYF. For the CDR3, the DNA is TGTGCCAGCAGCTTAGGGGGCTGGCAGAACGCGTATTTT.

The V call is TRBV28, the J call TRBJ1-5; 7 nucleotides line up with TRBD1. With 6 bases clipped from V and 7 bases from J, the junction kept 6 bases outside the gene matches. The CDR3 runs to 13 residues. Per germline, CDR1 MDHEN and CDR2 SYDVKM. CDR3 DNA: TGTGCCAGCAGCACAGGGGTTGGGCAGCCCCAGCATTTT. Its protein product is CASSTGVGQPQHF.

The V gene is TRBV29-1, the J gene TRBJ2-5, with 10 bases lining up with TRBD1. The DNA end is a closer match to TRBJ2-7, so the J assignment may be wrong. This CDR3 has 14 amino acids. Germline V gene sequence: CDR1 SQVTM, CDR2 ANQGSEA. The chain's CDR3 is CSVKTPGQGYEQYF. In nucleotides, the CDR3 is TGCAGCGTTAAAACGCCGGGACAGGGGTACGAGCAGTACTTC.

This clonotype has a handful of counts. The chain uses TRBV20-1 and TRBJ2-2; 10 nucleotides agree with TRBD1. Losses at the gene ends were 5 bases for V and 1 base for J; bases not matched to a gene: 1. Germline V gene lookup returns CDR1 DFQATT and CDR2 SNEGSKA (reference sequence). The CDR3 totals 14 residues. CDR3 in amino acids: CSAGTGVNTGELFF. CDR3 nucleotides: TGCAGTGCTGGGACAGGGGTGAACACCGGGGAGCTGTTTTTT.

This clonotype was seen more than once but under ten times. The rearrangement links TRBV5-1 to TRBJ2-3, with 15 bases lining up with TRBD2. Germline V CDR1 and CDR2: SGHRS, YFSETQ. The V segment lost 3 bases and the J segment 0 bases; nucleotides outside the gene matches: 5. This CDR3 comprises 18 residues. CDR3 in DNA: TGCGCCAGCAGCTCCGGACTAGCGGGAGGGCCTAGCACAGATACGCAGTATTTT. Translation: CASSSGLAGGPSTDTQYF.

The rearrangement links TRBV20-1 to TRBJ1-2, with D maybe TRBD1 (5 bases). Germline CDR1 is DFQATT and CDR2 is SNEGSKA (reference sequence). The V gene lost 2 bases and the J gene lost 4 bases, with 20 bases spanning the gap. The CDR3 has 16 residues. As DNA, the CDR3 is TGCAGTGCTAGAACAGAATCTTGGGGGGGATTCTATGGCTACACCTTC. The encoded protein is CSARTESWGGFYGYTF.

The chain has TRBV27 and TRBJ2-1; D is possibly TRBD2 (5 bases). Between the trimmed V and J ends, which lost 3 bases and 7 bases, there was a span of 19 bases. The CDR3 extends over 16 amino acids. Germline assignment: CDR1 MNHEY and CDR2 SMNVEV (reference sequence). The DNA of the CDR3 is TGTGCCAGCAGTTTCATTGGGGAGACCAGTGGGAATGAGCAGTTCTTC. It is translated as CASSFIGETSGNEQFF.

The chain links TRBV9 to TRBJ1-2, with a possible D match to TRBD1 (5 bases). The V end was cut by 3 bases, the J end by 4 bases, with 25 bases between. The CDR3 totals 18 residues. Germline CDR1 reads SGDLS; CDR2 reads YYNGEE. Written as DNA, the CDR3 is TGTGCCAGCAGCGAGGAGTCGGGACGGAGTGGGTCCCCCTATGGCTACACCTTC. It codes for CASSEESGRSGSPYGYTF.

In this sample, this clonotype turned up a few times. The chain links TRBV24-1 to TRBJ2-1; a possible D gene is TRBD1 (5 bases). Deletions cut 4 bases from V and 5 bases from J, with 11 bases between. The CDR3 runs 14 residues. Germline-derived CDR1 and CDR2 are KGHDR and SFDVKD. This CDR3 is CATSDDSMNNEQFF. The CDR3 region has the DNA TGTGCCACCAGTGACGACAGTATGAACAATGAGCAGTTCTTC.

The table lists this clonotype with a few counts. The V gene is TRBV9, the J gene TRBJ2-5, with 10 nucleotides matching TRBD1. Germline-derived CDR1 and CDR2 are SGDLS and YYNGEE. This CDR3 is built from 15 residues. V trimming: 3 bases; J trimming: 0 bases; junction bases outside the gene matches: 2. CDR3: CASSAGQGYQETQYF. DNA of the CDR3: TGTGCCAGCAGCGCGGGACAGGGGTACCAAGAGACCCAGTACTTC.

The J gene is TRBJ2-3, the V gene TRBV4-1; 12 bases align to TRBD2. The V gene end was trimmed by 2 bases and the J gene end by 4 bases; junction bases not matched to a gene: 4. The CDR3 length is 16 residues. CDR1 MGHRA and CDR2 YSYEKL come from the germline V gene. CDR3 sequence reads: CASSQPTSGSADTQYF. In DNA, the CDR3 is TGCGCCAGCAGCCAACCGACTAGCGGGAGTGCAGATACGCAGTATTTT.

This sequence joins TRBV10-3 and TRBJ2-5, with 10 bases lining up with TRBD2. CDR1 and CDR2 (germline): ENHRY, SYGVKD. This CDR3 is 15 amino acids long. After removal of 5 bases from V and 2 bases from J, the junction contained 5 bases not matched to a gene. For the CDR3, the DNA is TGTGCCATCAGTACTAGCGGGAACCAACAAGAGACCCAGTACTTC. It translates to CAISTSGNQQETQYF.

The rearrangement joins TRBV12-3 or TRBV12-4 to TRBJ1-1; D is ambiguous. V was pared by 7 bases and J by 4 bases, with 13 bases between. The CDR3 has 13 amino acids. The CDR3 protein is CASTRRGGTEAFF. CDR3 coding DNA: TGTGCCAGCACTCGGCGGGGTGGCACTGAAGCTTTCTTT.

The rearrangement uses TRBV4-1 and TRBJ2-5, with 8 bases identical to TRBD1. There are 14 residues in the CDR3. V lost 4 bases, J lost 3 bases, and 4 bases stayed unmatched. CDR1 MGHRA and CDR2 YSYEKL come from the germline V gene. The DNA of the CDR3 is TGCGCCAGCAGCCCAACGGGACAGGAAGAGACCCAGTACTTC. Translating it yields CASSPTGQEETQYF.

This rearrangement joins TRBV20-1 to TRBJ1-1, with unresolved D. CDR1 DFQATT and CDR2 SNEGSKA come from the germline V gene (reference sequence). This CDR3 region has 15 residues. V lost 6 bases to trimming and J lost 0 bases, with 17 bases between them. In DNA, the CDR3 is TGCAGTGCGACCCGATCAGGACCCATGAACACTGAAGCTTTCTTT. Translation gives CSATRSGPMNTEAFF.

This chain connects TRBV10-1 to TRBJ2-1; D gene ambiguous. Germline CDR1 WNHNN, CDR2 SYGVQD (reference sequence). The CDR3 extends over 12 amino acids. Trimming left V 8 bases short and J 6 bases short, with 11 bases between. Here the CDR3 DNA reads TGCGCCAGCTCGTCGGGTCTCAATGAGCAGTTCTTC. Translation: CASSSGLNEQFF.

The chain links TRBV11-2 to TRBJ2-1; 7 nucleotides match TRBD2. CDR1 SGHAT and CDR2 FQNNGV come from the germline V gene. V trimming: 0 bases; J trimming: 2 bases; junction bases outside the gene matches: 13. The length of the CDR3 is 19 residues. CDR3 sequence (DNA): TGTGCCAGCAGCTTAGATGGGGGAAGCGGGACGGTCCCCTACAATGAGCAGTTCTTC. Protein sequence: CASSLDGGSGTVPYNEQFF.

The chain combines TRBV20-1 with TRBJ2-3; D is perhaps TRBD2 (5 bases). Germline assignment: CDR1 DFQATT and CDR2 SNEGSKA (reference sequence). The CDR3 is made up of 13 amino acids. Trimming pared 6 bases from V and 2 bases from J, leaving 12 bases between. In nucleotides, the CDR3 is TGCAGTGCCAAGGAGGCAAACACAGATACGCAGTATTTT. Translated: CSAKEANTDTQYF.

The V and J genes are TRBV20-1 and TRBJ2-1; TRBD2 is a possible D gene (5 bases). The CDR3 loop spans 13 amino acids. Germline values: CDR1 DFQATT, CDR2 SNEGSKA (reference sequence). V lost 2 bases to trimming and J lost 4 bases, with 9 bases between them. The CDR3 coding sequence is TGCAGTGCTAGAAGGGAGACTTACAATGAGCAGTTCTTC. Amino acid sequence: CSARRETYNEQFF.

This rearrangement joins TRBV20-1 to TRBJ2-4; TRBD2 might be the D (6 bases). The DNA matches TRBJ2-7 better at its end, which makes the J call doubtful. Germline values: CDR1 DFQATT, CDR2 SNEGSKA (reference sequence). The CDR3 is 13 residues long. The CDR3 bases are TGCAGTGCTGGCGGGGCTAGCTCCTACGAGCAGTACTTC. Protein product: CSAGGASSYEQYF.

The gene calls are TRBV6-2 or TRBV6-3 and TRBJ2-5, with 11 bases aligning to TRBD2. V lost 0 bases and J lost 1; bases outside the gene matches: 1. Per the germline V gene, CDR1 is MNHEY and CDR2 is SVGEGT. The CDR3 runs to 16 residues. The CDR3 bases are TGTGCCAGCAGTTACTCTAGCGGGAGGGTCCAAGAGACCCAGTACTTC. Translated: CASSYSSGRVQETQYF.